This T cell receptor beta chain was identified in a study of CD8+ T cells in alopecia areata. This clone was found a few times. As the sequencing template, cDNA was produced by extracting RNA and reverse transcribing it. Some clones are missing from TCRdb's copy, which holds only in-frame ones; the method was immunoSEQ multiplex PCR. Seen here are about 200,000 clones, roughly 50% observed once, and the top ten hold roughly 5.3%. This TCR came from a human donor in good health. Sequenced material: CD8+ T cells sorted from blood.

This chain's CDR3 is CASSRTGVNYGYTF. DNA of the CDR3: TGTGCCAGCAGCCGGACAGGGGTGAACTATGGCTACACCTTC. The V and J genes are TRBV7-9 and TRBJ1-2; TRBD1 aligns across 9 bases. Germline V gene data show CDR1 as SEHNR and CDR2 as FQNEAQ (reference sequence). The trim removed 5 bases at V and 2 bases at J, leaving 3 bases unmatched. There are 14 residues in the CDR3.